This is a list of T cell receptor beta chains from one sample in a study of blood T cells in healthy people across ages. TCRdb analysed the 5' RACE reads with MiXCR anew, one entry per CDR3 protein. The sample carries about 1,000,000 distinct CDR3 sequences, under 55% recorded once. The sample comprised blood. All receptors come from a woman aged 55-70 years in good health. Each CDR3 is given with its conserved first and last residue. A D gene is named only where the DNA matches it firmly. Rows give clone size only sometimes, using once, few, many, or a class for an expanded clone.

v_call,j_call,d_call,clone_size,cdr3_nt,cdr3_aa
TRBV20-1,TRBJ1-5,TRBD1,NA,TGCAGTGCTAGTACAGGGGGCTATCAGCCCCAGCATTTT,CSASTGGYQPQHF
TRBV29-1,TRBJ2-1,TRBD2,NA,TGCAGCGTTGGTTTGGGGGGGAATGAGCAGTTCTTC,CSVGLGGNEQFF
TRBV24-1,TRBJ2-3,NA,NA,TGTGCCACCAGTGATTTGCTATATACGCAGTATTTT,CATSDLLYTQYF
TRBV29-1,TRBJ2-2,NA,NA,TGCAGCGCCCTGAGGGGGGGAACCGGGGAGCTGTTTTTT,CSALRGGTGELFF
TRBV2,TRBJ2-7,TRBD1,NA,TGTGCCAGCAGCAGGGACAGTGGAACTATCAACTCTATGGTGCAGTACTTC,CASSRDSGTINSMVQYF
TRBV5-1,TRBJ1-4,TRBD1,NA,TGCGCCAGCAGCGTATCAACAGGGGATGAAAAACTGTTTTTT,CASSVSTGDEKLFF
TRBV28,TRBJ2-5,NA,few,TGTGCCAGCAGGGGGGACGGGAACAAAGAGACCCAGTACTTC,CASRGDGNKETQYF
TRBV20-1,TRBJ2-1,NA,once,TGCAGTGCTAGAGTCGGAGGGAGCGGGTACAATGAGCAGTTCTTC,CSARVGGSGYNEQFF
TRBV24-1,TRBJ2-3,TRBD2,NA,TGTGCCACCAGTGATCAGACGCCGACTAGCGGTACCAATACGCAGTATTTT,CATSDQTPTSGTNTQYF
TRBV20-1,TRBJ2-3,NA,few,TGCAGTGTCCCGCTGGGGCCCGTCACAGATACGCAGTATTTT,CSVPLGPVTDTQYF
TRBV5-1,TRBJ2-2,NA,NA,TGCGCCAGCAGCTTGGGTGGGGAGAATACCGGGGAGCTGTTTTTT,CASSLGGENTGELFF
TRBV15,TRBJ1-2,TRBD1,many,TGTGCCACCAGCAGAGGCGGACAGGGGACTTATGGCTACACCTTC,CATSRGGQGTYGYTF
TRBV6-2/TRBV6-3,TRBJ1-2,NA,NA,TGTGCCAGCAGTTATTGGGGCCACGGCTACACCTTC,CASSYWGHGYTF
TRBV6-2/TRBV6-3,TRBJ2-7,NA,NA,TGTGCCAGCAGTTACGCTCGGGCACTAGCATCGGGGGAGCAGTACTTC,CASSYARALASGEQYF
TRBV9,TRBJ2-5,NA,NA,TGTGCCAGCAGCGTCCCCGGGGAGACCCAGTACTTC,CASSVPGETQYF
TRBV5-1,TRBJ2-1,NA,NA,TGCGCCAGCACCGACCTAAGACTAGTTCGGCAGTTCTTC,CASTDLRLVRQFF
TRBV6-5,TRBJ2-4,NA,once,TGTGCCAGCGCGGGTCTTGGGGCTAGTCAGTACTTC,CASAGLGASQYF
TRBV5-1,TRBJ2-1,NA,few,TGCGCCAGCAGGGAGGGAGTGGAGCAGTTCTTC,CASREGVEQFF
TRBV12-3/TRBV12-4,TRBJ2-3,TRBD2,NA,TGTGCCAGCAGCACCGGGACTAGCACCACAGATACGCAGTATTTT,CASSTGTSTTDTQYF
TRBV20-1,TRBJ2-7,TRBD2,few,TGCAGTGCTAGACCCCTAGCGGGAGTTTACCACGAGCAGTACTTC,CSARPLAGVYHEQYF
TRBV29-1,TRBJ2-2,NA,NA,TGCAGCGTTTTGGGATGGACCGGGGAGCTGTTTTTT,CSVLGWTGELFF
TRBV29-1,TRBJ2-7,NA,NA,TGCAGCGTTGGAGACCGCGGTTCGGACTACGAGCAGTACTTC,CSVGDRGSDYEQYF
TRBV10-3,TRBJ1-3,NA,NA,TGTGCCATCAGTGAGCGGGTCGGGGGGTCCTCTGGAAACACCATATATTTT,CAISERVGGSSGNTIYF
TRBV7-3,TRBJ2-5,TRBD1,NA,TGTGCCAGCAGCTTAAGCCAGGGGGCGAAGGAGACCCAGTACTTC,CASSLSQGAKETQYF
TRBV7-9,TRBJ2-1,NA,once,TGTGCCAGCAGCTGGGCAGGGAATGAGCAGTTCTTC,CASSWAGNEQFF
TRBV25-1,TRBJ1-4,NA,NA,TGTGTCAGCAGTGAATGGCGGGATCGGAATGAAAAACTGTTTTTT,CVSSEWRDRNEKLFF
TRBV18,TRBJ2-7,NA,once,TGTGCCAGCTCACCCCCCTCGGCAGGGCCCTACGAGCAGTACTTC,CASSPPSAGPYEQYF
TRBV12-3/TRBV12-4,TRBJ1-1,TRBD1,NA,TGTGCCAGCAGTGCCCGGGACAGGGTCACTGAAGCTTTCTTT,CASSARDRVTEAFF
TRBV10-3,TRBJ1-5,NA,NA,TGTGCCATCAGTGAGGTTCGTAAATCAGACGATAATCAGCCCCAGCATTTT,CAISEVRKSDDNQPQHF
TRBV7-8,TRBJ2-4,NA,NA,TGTGCCAGCAGCCCTAGCTCCCGGATGACATTTCAGTACTTC,CASSPSSRMTFQYF
TRBV7-2,TRBJ2-1,NA,NA,TGTGCCAGCAGTTGGACCCCGAGGCCCTACAATGAGCAGTTCTTC,CASSWTPRPYNEQFF
TRBV20-1,TRBJ1-4,NA,NA,TGCAGTGCCCCGGACCTCGGGAAAAAACTGTTTTTT,CSAPDLGKKLFF
TRBV11-2,TRBJ2-7,TRBD1,few,TGTGCCAGCAGCTTTCGGTCCGGGACAGGGCAAACCTACGAGCAGTACTTC,CASSFRSGTGQTYEQYF
TRBV6-5,TRBJ2-1,NA,NA,TGTGCCAGCACCACGAAGGGCGGTAATGAGCAGTTCTTC,CASTTKGGNEQFF
TRBV27,TRBJ2-1,TRBD2,NA,TGTGCCAGCAGTCCCGCCCCCCTACTAGCGGGAGAATATGAGCAGTTCTTC,CASSPAPLLAGEYEQFF
TRBV6-6,TRBJ2-5,TRBD2,NA,TGTGCCAGCATCCCACTAGCGGGAGGGCCGGAGACCCAGTACTTC,CASIPLAGGPETQYF
TRBV5-5,TRBJ2-7,NA,few,TGTGCCAGCAGCCCGTGGGATGCCTACGAGCAGTACTTC,CASSPWDAYEQYF
TRBV3-1,TRBJ2-2,NA,NA,TGTGCCAGCAGCCAAGATCCCATGGGCGCCGGGGAGCTGTTTTTT,CASSQDPMGAGELFF
TRBV11-1,TRBJ2-7,NA,NA,TGTGCCAGCAGCTCGCCGGGACGGATTCCCTACGAGCAGTACTTC,CASSSPGRIPYEQYF
TRBV7-9,TRBJ2-7,NA,few,TGTGCCATCTTACCCTACGGGGCGGACTCCTACGAGCAGTACTTC,CAILPYGADSYEQYF
TRBV6-5,TRBJ1-4,TRBD1,few,TGTGCCAGCAGCTATAACGAATGGGACAGCTTGAATGAAAAACTGTTTTTT,CASSYNEWDSLNEKLFF
TRBV18,TRBJ2-5,NA,NA,TGTGCCAGCTCCGGATCGAAGACCCAAGAGACCCAGTACTTC,CASSGSKTQETQYF
TRBV9,TRBJ2-1,TRBD2,NA,TGTGCCAGCAGCCATAGCGGGAGTGATGAGGAGTTCTTC,CASSHSGSDEEFF
TRBV12-5,TRBJ1-5,NA,NA,TGTGCTAGCGGTGTGGGGGCGGGTCAGCCCCAGCATTTT,CASGVGAGQPQHF
TRBV20-1,TRBJ2-7,NA,few,TGCAGTGCTAGAGATGTGGACACTACCTACGAGCAGTACTTC,CSARDVDTTYEQYF
TRBV6-2/TRBV6-3,TRBJ2-3,NA,NA,TGTGCCAGCAGTTGGCAACTAGTATCCAGCACAGATACGCAGTATTTT,CASSWQLVSSTDTQYF
TRBV6-1,TRBJ1-5,TRBD1,few,TGTGCCAGCAGTAAGATGGGACAGGGGGCAGGGGGCAATCAGCCCCAGCATTTT,CASSKMGQGAGGNQPQHF
TRBV7-9,TRBJ2-7,TRBD2,few,TGTGCCAGCAGCCATCCTAGCGGGAGGGCCTCTCACGAGCAGTACTTC,CASSHPSGRASHEQYF
TRBV27,TRBJ1-2,TRBD1,few,TGTGCCAGCACGAGAGACAGGGGATCCTATGGCTACACCTTC,CASTRDRGSYGYTF
TRBV6-6,TRBJ2-7,NA,NA,TGTGCCAGCAGTTACTTCGGACAGCCCCAAGAGGCCCAGTACTTC,CASSYFGQPQEAQYF
TRBV12-3/TRBV12-4,TRBJ1-4,TRBD1,NA,TGTGCCAGCAGCCCAGGGGGCATTTTTGAAAAACTGTTTTTT,CASSPGGIFEKLFF
TRBV15,TRBJ2-1,TRBD1,few,TGTGCCACCAGCAACCGACAGGGCGTGGACAATGAGCAGTTCTTC,CATSNRQGVDNEQFF
TRBV9,TRBJ2-7,TRBD1,NA,TGTGCCAGCAGCCCCCGGGACAGGGTAGTGGGCGAGCAGTACTTC,CASSPRDRVVGEQYF
TRBV6-5,TRBJ1-1,TRBD1,NA,TGTGCCAGCAGTTACGAGACAGGGTTGAACACTGAAGCTTTCTTT,CASSYETGLNTEAFF
TRBV6-5,TRBJ1-2,NA,once,TGTGCCAGCAGTGACAGGTCCGTGGGAGGCTACACCTTC,CASSDRSVGGYTF